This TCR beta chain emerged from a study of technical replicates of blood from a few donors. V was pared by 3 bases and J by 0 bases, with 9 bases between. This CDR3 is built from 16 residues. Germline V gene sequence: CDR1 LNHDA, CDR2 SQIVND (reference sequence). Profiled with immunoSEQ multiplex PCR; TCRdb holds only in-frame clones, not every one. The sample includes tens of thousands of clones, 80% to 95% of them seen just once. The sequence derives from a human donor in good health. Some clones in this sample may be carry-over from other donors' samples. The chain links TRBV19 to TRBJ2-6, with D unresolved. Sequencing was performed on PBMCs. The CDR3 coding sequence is TGTGCCAGTAGTATTAGACAACTCTCTGGGGCCAACGTCCTGACTTTC. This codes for CASSIRQLSGANVLTF.